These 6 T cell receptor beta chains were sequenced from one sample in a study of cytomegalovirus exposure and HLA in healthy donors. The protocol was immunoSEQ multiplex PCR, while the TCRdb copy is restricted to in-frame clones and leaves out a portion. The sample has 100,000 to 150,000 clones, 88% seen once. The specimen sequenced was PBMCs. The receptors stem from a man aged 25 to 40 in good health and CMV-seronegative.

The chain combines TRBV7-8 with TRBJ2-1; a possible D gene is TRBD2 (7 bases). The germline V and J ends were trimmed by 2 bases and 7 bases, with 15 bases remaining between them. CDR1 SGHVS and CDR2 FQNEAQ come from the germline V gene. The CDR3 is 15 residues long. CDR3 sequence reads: CASSLLGGAGNEQFF. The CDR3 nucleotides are TGTGCCAGCAGCTTACTTGGGGGGGCGGGGAATGAGCAGTTCTTC.

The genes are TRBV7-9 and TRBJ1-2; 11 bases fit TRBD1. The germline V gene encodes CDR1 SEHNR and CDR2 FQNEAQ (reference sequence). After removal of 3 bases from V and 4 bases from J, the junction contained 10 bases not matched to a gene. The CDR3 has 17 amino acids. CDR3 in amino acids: CASSFPGQGVVTYGYTF. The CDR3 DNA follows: TGTGCCAGCAGCTTTCCGGGACAGGGGGTGGTGACCTATGGCTACACCTTC.

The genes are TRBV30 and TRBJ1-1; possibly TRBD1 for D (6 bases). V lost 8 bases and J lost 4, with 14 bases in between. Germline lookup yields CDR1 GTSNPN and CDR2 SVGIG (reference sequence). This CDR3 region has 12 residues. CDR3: CAGHRVSTEAFF. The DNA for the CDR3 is TGTGCCGGGCACAGGGTGTCCACTGAAGCTTTCTTT.

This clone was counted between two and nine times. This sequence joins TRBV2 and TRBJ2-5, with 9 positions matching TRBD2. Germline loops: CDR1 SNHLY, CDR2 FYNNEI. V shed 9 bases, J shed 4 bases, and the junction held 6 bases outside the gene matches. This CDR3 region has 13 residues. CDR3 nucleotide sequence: TGTGCCAGTAGCGGGAGAGACAGAGAGACCCAGTACTTC. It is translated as CASSGRDRETQYF.

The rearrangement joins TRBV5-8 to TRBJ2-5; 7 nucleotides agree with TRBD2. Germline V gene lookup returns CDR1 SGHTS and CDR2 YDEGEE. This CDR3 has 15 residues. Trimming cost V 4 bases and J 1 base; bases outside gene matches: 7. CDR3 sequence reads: CASSLTGTIQETQYF. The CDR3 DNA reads TGTGCCAGCAGCCTCACCGGGACTATCCAAGAGACCCAGTACTTC.

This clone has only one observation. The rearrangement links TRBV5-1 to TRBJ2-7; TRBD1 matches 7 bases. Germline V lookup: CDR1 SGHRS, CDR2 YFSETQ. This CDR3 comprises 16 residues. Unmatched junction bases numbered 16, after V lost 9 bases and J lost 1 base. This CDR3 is CAKRDTDPGQSYEQYF. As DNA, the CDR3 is TGCGCCAAGAGAGACACAGACCCGGGACAGTCCTACGAGCAGTACTTC.